These 4 T cell receptor beta chains were all obtained from the same sample, sequenced in a study of identical twins. From the 5' RACE reads, TCRdb called clonotypes with MiXCR, one entry per CDR3 protein. Here the sample spans more than 350,000 distinct CDR3 sequences, 8.5% to 10% being singletons. Material: naive T cells sorted from blood. The origin of the receptors is a woman in her forties or fifties in good health.

The chain recombines TRBV19 with TRBJ2-1; 8 bases fit TRBD2. Per germline, CDR1 LNHDA and CDR2 SQIVND (reference sequence). V lost 5 bases and J lost 8; bases outside the gene matches: 8. The CDR3 contains 14 residues. The CDR3 protein is CASSPSGLADEQFF. CDR3 nucleotides: TGTGCCAGTAGTCCCTCAGGACTAGCCGATGAGCAGTTCTTC.

This chain connects TRBV5-6 to TRBJ1-1; D may be TRBD1 (5 bases). This CDR3 spans 14 amino acids. The V gene's germline CDR1 is SGHDT and CDR2 YYEEEE. V was clipped by 2 bases and J by 2 bases, with 10 bases between them. The CDR3 nucleotides read TGTGCCAGCAGCTTTTGGGGACCTAACACTGAAGCTTTCTTT. Amino acid sequence: CASSFWGPNTEAFF.

This clonotype came up a few times. CDR3 sequence (DNA): TGTGCCAGCAGCGGTTTAAGCACAGATACGCAGTATTTT. Translated: CASSGLSTDTQYF. The chain carries TRBV7-9 and TRBJ2-3; D call uncertain. Germline loops: CDR1 SEHNR, CDR2 FQNEAQ (reference sequence). Trimming removed 5 bases from V and 0 bases from J, with 6 bases in between. The length of the CDR3 is 13 residues.

This clonotype was seen a handful of times. The V and J genes are TRBV12-3 or TRBV12-4 and TRBJ2-7; TRBD2 matches at 10 bases. Unmatched junction bases numbered 4, after V lost 8 bases and J lost 6 bases. The CDR3 length is 12 residues. CDR3 coding DNA: TGTGCCAGCGGGCTAGCGGGAGTCGAGCAGTACTTC. Translated: CASGLAGVEQYF.